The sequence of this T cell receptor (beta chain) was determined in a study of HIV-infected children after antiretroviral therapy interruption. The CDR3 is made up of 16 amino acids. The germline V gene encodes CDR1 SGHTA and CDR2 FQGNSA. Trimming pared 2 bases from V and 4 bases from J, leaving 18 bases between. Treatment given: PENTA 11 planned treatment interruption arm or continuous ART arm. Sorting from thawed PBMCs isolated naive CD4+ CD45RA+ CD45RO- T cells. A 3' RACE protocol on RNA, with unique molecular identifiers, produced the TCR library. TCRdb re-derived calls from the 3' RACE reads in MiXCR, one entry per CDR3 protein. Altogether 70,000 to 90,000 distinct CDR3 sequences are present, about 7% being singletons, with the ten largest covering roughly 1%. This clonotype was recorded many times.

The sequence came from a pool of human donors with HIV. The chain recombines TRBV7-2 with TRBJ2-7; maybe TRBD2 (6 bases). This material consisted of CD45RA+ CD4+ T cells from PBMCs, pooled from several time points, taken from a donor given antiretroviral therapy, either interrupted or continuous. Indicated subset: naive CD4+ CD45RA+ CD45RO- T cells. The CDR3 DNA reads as TGTGCCAGCAGCTTATCGGTTTTCCGGGGGATATACGAGCAGTACTTC. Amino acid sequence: CASSLSVFRGIYEQYF.